A single sample is the source of the 20 T cell receptor beta chains below, sequenced in a study of blood T cell repertoires in COVID-19. The method was immunoSEQ multiplex PCR; TCRdb's version includes in-frame clones alone and lacks a portion of them. The sample yields roughly 110,000 clones, roughly 85% seen once. Sequenced sample: peripheral blood. These receptors all stem from a man aged 35-49 years with acute or convalescent COVID-19.

V and J are TRBV19 and TRBJ1-3; 7 bases fit TRBD1. CDR3 length: 15 amino acids. V gave up 9 bases and J gave up 2 bases; unmatched junction bases: 10. The germline gives CDR1 LNHDA, CDR2 SQIVND (reference sequence). CDR3: CASSFDRDTGNTIYF. CDR3 bases: TGTGCCAGCTCCTTCGACAGGGATACTGGAAACACCATATATTTT.

This chain uses TRBV9 with TRBJ1-2; 9 nucleotides align to TRBD1. Germline V CDR1 and CDR2: SGDLS, YYNGEE. There are 14 residues in the CDR3. J lost 8 bases, V lost 3 bases, and 8 bases had no gene match. DNA of the CDR3: TGTGCCAGCAGCGCCGAGGACAGGGGATGGGGCTACACCTTC. Translation gives CASSAEDRGWGYTF.

The V and J genes are TRBV28 and TRBJ2-1; perhaps TRBD2 as D (6 bases). Per germline, CDR1 MDHEN and CDR2 SYDVKM. V was trimmed by 4 bases and J by 6 bases, leaving 19 bases between them. The length of the CDR3 is 16 residues. CDR3 loop: CASSSTGDSVFNEQFF. For the CDR3, the DNA is TGTGCCAGCAGTTCCACTGGGGACTCAGTGTTCAATGAGCAGTTCTTC.

The chain is built from TRBV24-1 and TRBJ2-5; 7 nucleotides line up with TRBD2. V lost 9 bases to trimming and J lost 5 bases; unmatched junction nucleotides: 5. The CDR3 runs to 12 residues. Per germline, CDR1 KGHDR and CDR2 SFDVKD. DNA of the CDR3: TGTGCCACCTCTGCGGGGGTTGAGACCCAGTACTTC. Encoded protein: CATSAGVETQYF.

The V call is TRBV6-5, the J call TRBJ2-7; 7 bases are a match to TRBD1. The V segment lost 6 bases and the J segment 0 bases; nucleotides outside the gene matches: 5. The CDR3 runs 14 residues. Looked up from germline, CDR1 is MNHEY and CDR2 is SVGAGI. The CDR3 DNA is TGTGCCAGCAGCGACGGACAGGACTCCTACGAGCAGTACTTC. Protein: CASSDGQDSYEQYF.

This sequence joins TRBV6-5 and TRBJ2-3; 9 positions agree with TRBD1. The CDR3 runs to 16 residues. Germline CDR1 MNHEY, CDR2 SVGAGI. Germline trimming cut 4 bases from V and 3 bases from J; bases unmatched to any gene: 8. CDR3: CASSSPRGQGTDTQYF. In nucleotides, the CDR3 is TGTGCCAGCAGTTCCCCCCGGGGACAGGGAACAGATACGCAGTATTTT.

This chain links TRBV4-3 with TRBJ2-3, with 9 bases that match TRBD2. CDR3 length: 16 amino acids. CDR1 and CDR2 (germline): LGHNA, YSLEER. After removal of 0 bases from V and 4 bases from J, the junction contained 5 bases not matched to a gene. CDR3 in DNA: TGCGCCAGCAGCCAAGATCTGCGGGGGGGCTCAGATACGCAGTATTTT. It translates to CASSQDLRGGSDTQYF.

This clone appeared once. V usage is TRBV28 and J usage is TRBJ2-1, with 8 bases fitting TRBD2. Trimming at V came to 3 bases and at J to 9 bases, leaving 10 bases not matched to a gene. The CDR3 loop spans 15 amino acids. Germline V gene lookup returns CDR1 MDHEN and CDR2 SYDVKM. CDR3 in amino acids: CASSFISGSRVEQFF. CDR3 nucleotides: TGTGCCAGCAGTTTCATCAGCGGGAGTCGGGTTGAGCAGTTCTTC.

V usage is TRBV6-5 and J usage is TRBJ2-7, with 7 bases matching TRBD2. J gave up 2 bases and V 4 bases, and 8 bases lay outside the gene matches. The germline V gene has CDR1 MNHEY and CDR2 SVGAGI. The CDR3 consists of 15 residues. The CDR3 DNA sequence: TGTGCCAGCAGTTCCCTAGGCGGGGGAGCCTACGAGCAGTACTTC. Translating gives CASSSLGGGAYEQYF.

In this sample, this clone turned up once. V and J are TRBV5-5 and TRBJ2-5, with TRBD2 matching 8 bases. The CDR3 is 15 residues long. Germline V gene lookup returns CDR1 SGHKS and CDR2 YYEKEE (reference sequence). J was trimmed by 1 base and V by 6 bases; bases with no gene match: 8. The CDR3 sequence: CASNARTSLQETQYF. In DNA, the CDR3 is TGTGCCAGCAACGCTAGGACTAGCCTCCAAGAGACCCAGTACTTC.

The chain's CDR3 is CASSFDRGSGETQYF. DNA of the CDR3: TGTGCCAGCAGCTTCGACAGGGGGTCGGGGGAGACCCAGTACTTC. The chain has TRBV7-2 and TRBJ2-5; TRBD1 aligns across 9 bases. Trimming cost V 3 bases and J 5 bases; bases outside gene matches: 7. CDR3 length: 15 residues. Germline values: CDR1 SGHTA, CDR2 FQGNSA. Full variable domain (rest looked up from reference TRBV7-2 and TRBJ2-5): GAGVSQSPSNKVTEKGKDVELRCDPISGHTALYWYRQSLGQGLEFLIYFQGNSAPDKSGLPSDRFSAERTGGSVSTLTIQRTQQEDSAVYLCASSFDRGSGETQYFGPGTRLLVL.

This clone came up many times. V usage is TRBV5-1 and J usage is TRBJ2-2; D is perhaps TRBD2 (5 bases). CDR1 and CDR2 from the germline V gene are SGHRS and YFSETQ. The CDR3 is 15 amino acids. Trimming took 3 bases from V and 6 from J, leaving 15 bases between them. The CDR3 DNA reads TGCGCCAGCAGCTCTGACCCGGGGATCCCCGGGGAGCTGTTTTTT. Encoded protein: CASSSDPGIPGELFF.

This chain joins TRBV6-2 or TRBV6-3 and TRBJ2-5; 12 nucleotides agree with TRBD2. This CDR3 has 17 amino acids. Unmatched junction bases numbered 9, after V lost 3 bases and J lost 4 bases. Germline V lookup: CDR1 MNHEY, CDR2 SVGEGT. CDR3 sequence: CASSYGTLAGGRETQYF. The DNA for the CDR3 is TGTGCCAGCAGTTATGGGACCCTAGCGGGGGGGCGAGAGACCCAGTACTTC.

The rearrangement uses TRBV5-4 and TRBJ2-7; 11 bases are shared with TRBD2. CDR3 length: 14 amino acids. The trim removed 0 bases at V and 4 bases at J, leaving 0 bases unmatched. CDR1 SGHNT and CDR2 YYREEE come from the germline V gene (reference sequence). The CDR3 loop reads CASSLASGRYEQYF. DNA of the CDR3: TGTGCCAGCAGCTTGGCTAGCGGGAGGTACGAGCAGTACTTC. The full variable domain, in which reference TRBV5-4 and TRBJ2-7 provide the parts outside the CDR3, is ETGVTQSPTHLIKTRGQQVTLRCSSQSGHNTVSWYQQALGQGPQFIFQYYREEENGRGNFPPRFSGLQFPNYSSELNVNALELDDSALYLCASSLASGRYEQYFGPGTRLTVT.

V is TRBV6-6 and J is TRBJ1-3, with TRBD1 identical over 9 bases. The CDR3 has 16 residues. CDR1 and CDR2 from the germline V gene are MNHNY and SVGAGI (reference sequence). The V segment lost 4 bases and the J segment 1 base; nucleotides outside the gene matches: 5. CDR3 nucleotides: TGTGCCAGCAGTTTGGGCGACAGGGGGTCTGGAAACACCATATATTTT. This sequence encodes CASSLGDRGSGNTIYF.

The genes are TRBV19 and TRBJ1-5; the D gene is possibly TRBD1 (5 bases). This CDR3 contains 14 residues. Trimming stripped 4 bases from V and 3 bases from J, with 10 bases between. The germline V gene has CDR1 LNHDA and CDR2 SQIVND (reference sequence). The CDR3 bases are TGTGCCAGTAGTAGGGAGGGGTACAATCAGCCCCAGCATTTT. It codes for CASSREGYNQPQHF.

This chain uses TRBV4-2 with TRBJ2-3; 12 bases match TRBD2. Germline V gives CDR1 LGHNA, CDR2 YNFKEQ. This CDR3 comprises 15 residues. After removal of 5 bases from V and 4 bases from J, the junction contained 4 bases not matched to a gene. The CDR3 loop reads CASSDLAGGPDTQYF. CDR3 coding DNA: TGTGCCAGCAGCGATCTAGCGGGGGGGCCAGATACGCAGTATTTT.

This rearrangement joins TRBV28 to TRBJ2-7; D may be TRBD2 (5 bases). The germline V gene has CDR1 MDHEN and CDR2 SYDVKM. V was cut by 3 bases and J by 2 bases, with 17 bases left in between. This CDR3 is 16 amino acids long. The CDR3 loop reads CASSLPPVEVPYEQYF. CDR3 nucleotide sequence: TGTGCCAGCAGTTTGCCCCCCGTGGAGGTCCCCTACGAGCAGTACTTC.

This clone has more than one count but fewer than ten. This chain joins TRBV2 and TRBJ2-3; a possible D gene is TRBD1 (5 bases). Deletions cut 3 bases from V and 1 base from J, with 17 bases between. Germline V gene lookup returns CDR1 SNHLY and CDR2 FYNNEI. The CDR3 loop spans 17 amino acids. This CDR3 reads CASSEEQQAGGTDTQYF. The CDR3 nucleotides read TGTGCCAGCAGTGAGGAGCAACAGGCCGGTGGCACAGATACGCAGTATTTT.

The CDR3 nucleotides are TGTGCCAGTAGTATAATCAGGGGGAATCAGCCCCAGCATTTT. Protein sequence: CASSIIRGNQPQHF. This sequence joins TRBV19 and TRBJ1-5; TRBD1 matches at 7 bases. After removal of 2 bases from V and 4 bases from J, the junction contained 2 bases not matched to a gene. Germline V lookup: CDR1 LNHDA, CDR2 SQIVND (reference sequence). There are 14 residues in the CDR3.